This T cell receptor beta chain is from a study of CD8 T cells in ankylosing spondylitis. Trimming took off 6 bases at V and 3 bases at J, with 17 bases between the two ends. This CDR3 comprises 16 residues. This clonotype was recorded at least ten times. Its antigen is undetermined. MiXCR, applied by TCRdb to the 5' RACE reads, yields one record per CDR3 protein. The sample lists under 400,000 distinct CDR3 sequences, more than 9% occurring once. Study results and caveats: In peripheral blood, disease-linked CD8+ clones occurred at relatively low frequencies. From matched ankylosing spondylitis synovial fluid, disease-linked clones were reportedly recovered at significantly enriched levels. Within ankylosing spondylitis blood, a TCR beta motif made up of roughly eight highly homologous variants appeared to be characteristic.

The sample comprised blood, either unsorted or a sorted T cell fraction (not recorded which). The rearrangement links TRBV12-3 or TRBV12-4 to TRBJ2-2; possible D gene TRBD2, 5 bases. The TCR comes from a female donor with ankylosing spondylitis or in good health (not recorded which). Here the CDR3 reads CASRFPAAGDTGELFF. CDR3 sequence (DNA): TGTGCCAGCAGGTTTCCCGCGGCGGGCGACACCGGGGAGCTGTTTTTT.